This passage covers 30 T cell receptor beta chains from one sample sequenced in a study of cytomegalovirus exposure and HLA in healthy donors. A multiplex PCR was run with 60 Vbeta primers and 13 Jbeta primers. Libraries were prepared by immunoSEQ multiplex PCR; TCRdb keeps only in-frame clonotypes and omits some of them. The sample lists approximately 280,000 clones, around 90% occurring once. What was sequenced was PBMCs. The source of these receptors is a woman between 18 and 29 years old in good health and CMV-seronegative.

The V gene is TRBV6-5, the J gene TRBJ1-6; 8 bases map to TRBD1. CDR1 is MNHEY and CDR2 is SVGAGI in the germline V gene. The J segment lost 2 bases and the V segment lost 11 bases, leaving 5 bases of the junction unmatched. The CDR3 has 14 amino acids. CDR3 nucleotides: TGTGCCTGCCGGGACAGGCCCTATAATTCACCCCTCCACTTT. Translating gives CACRDRPYNSPLHF.

The V call is TRBV25-1, the J call TRBJ2-1; 7 nucleotides match TRBD2. Trimming cost V 4 bases and J 4 bases; bases outside gene matches: 16. The CDR3 is made up of 18 amino acids. Germline loops: CDR1 MGHDK, CDR2 SYGVNS. The DNA of the CDR3 is TGTGCCAGCAGTGGACCTGGGGGGGGACCGTCCCTATACAATGAGCAGTTCTTC. It specifies CASSGPGGGPSLYNEQFF.

This clone appeared a single time. This rearrangement joins TRBV30 to TRBJ1-4; TRBD1 is a possible D gene (6 bases). CDR1 and CDR2 from the germline V gene are GTSNPN and SVGIG (reference sequence). Trimming left V 4 bases short and J 7 bases short, with 16 bases between. This CDR3 has 14 amino acids. The CDR3 nucleotides are TGTGCCTGGACCCAGGACAGTCATAGTGAAAAACTGTTTTTT. Its translation: CAWTQDSHSEKLFF.

The table lists this clone with a count of one. This chain connects TRBV5-8 to TRBJ2-3; D might be TRBD2 (5 bases). CDR3 length equals 14 residues. In germline, CDR1 is SGHTS, CDR2 YDEGEE. V shed 5 bases and J shed 4 bases, with 14 bases lying between them. The DNA for the CDR3 is TGTGCCAGCAGTCTATCCTCCGGGGCAGATACGCAGTATTTT. Residues: CASSLSSGADTQYF.

Comment on this clone: At one of its ends the junction is not consistent with the germline gene, which may arise from a read error. Other DNA variants within this sample encode the same CDR3. V is TRBV2 and J is TRBJ1-6; no firm D call. The CDR3 has 20 residues. In germline, CDR1 is SNHLY, CDR2 FYNNEI. CDR3 protein: CASSVQVVGEGSSYNSPLHF. The CDR3 DNA reads as TGTGCCAGCAGTGTTCAGGTTGTCGGGGAGGGTAGCTCCTATAATTCCCCCCTCCACTTT.

The chain links TRBV9 to TRBJ2-5, with 7 bases fitting TRBD2. Germline V CDR1 and CDR2: SGDLS, YYNGEE. With 2 bases clipped from V and 4 bases from J, the junction kept 8 bases outside the gene matches. The CDR3 contains 15 residues. Written as DNA, the CDR3 is TGTGCCAGCAGCGTTCGGCCAGCGGGGAGAGAGACCCAGTACTTC. It encodes CASSVRPAGRETQYF.

The V and J genes are TRBV7-8 and TRBJ1-1, with D perhaps TRBD1 (6 bases). This CDR3 contains 16 residues. From germline, CDR1 is SGHVS and CDR2 FQNEAQ. Trimming stripped 3 bases from V and 5 bases from J, with 19 bases between. The DNA for the CDR3 is TGTGCCAGCAGCTTCACGAGGGGGGGAGGATGGACTGAAGCTTTCTTT. Translating gives CASSFTRGGGWTEAFF.

V is TRBV20-1 and J is TRBJ2-3, with D uncertain. The V end was cut by 6 bases, the J end by 10 bases, with 11 bases between. The germline V gene encodes CDR1 DFQATT and CDR2 SNEGSKA (reference sequence). The CDR3 is made up of 10 amino acids. The CDR3 DNA is TGCAGTGCCCCCGGTCCCTCGCAGTATTTT. As protein: CSAPGPSQYF.

V gene TRBV19 combines with J gene TRBJ2-3; D gene ambiguous. V lost 4 bases, J lost 1 base, and 12 bases lay in between. From germline, CDR1 is LNHDA and CDR2 SQIVND (reference sequence). The CDR3 is 15 residues long. This CDR3 reads CASSTRVSGTDTQYF. In nucleotides, the CDR3 is TGTGCCAGTAGTACCCGAGTGAGCGGCACAGATACGCAGTATTTT.

The chain employs TRBV5-1 and TRBJ1-2, with D unresolved. Germline lookup yields CDR1 SGHRS and CDR2 YFSETQ. Trimming took 0 bases from V and 0 from J, leaving 6 bases between them. There are 14 residues in the CDR3. As DNA, the CDR3 is TGCGCCAGCAGCTTGGAGAGAGCTAACTATGGCTACACCTTC. Translating it yields CASSLERANYGYTF.

This chain uses TRBV5-4 with TRBJ1-1; no clear D. Trimming pared 9 bases from V and 4 bases from J, leaving 19 bases between. CDR1 SGHNT and CDR2 YYREEE come from the germline V gene (reference sequence). This CDR3 has 14 residues. CDR3 sequence: CATSKERGVTEAFF. The CDR3 coding sequence is TGTGCCACCTCTAAGGAGCGAGGTGTCACTGAAGCTTTCTTT.

V is TRBV29-1 and J is TRBJ1-2; 8 bases map to TRBD1. This CDR3 contains 12 residues. Trimming took 4 bases from V and 7 from J; bases not matched to a gene: 5. CDR1 and CDR2 (germline): SQVTM, ANQGSEA. The CDR3 here is CSVVGRGPGYTF. DNA of the CDR3: TGCAGCGTTGTGGGCAGGGGGCCTGGCTACACCTTC.

The chain combines TRBV27 with TRBJ1-4; D may be TRBD1 (6 bases). This CDR3 comprises 14 residues. Trimming cost V 6 bases and J 5 bases, with 13 bases left between them. From germline, CDR1 is MNHEY and CDR2 SMNVEV (reference sequence). CDR3 coding DNA: TGTGCCAGCAGATTGACAGGTCTGAATGAAAAACTGTTTTTT. Translated: CASRLTGLNEKLFF.

The chain is built from TRBV30 and TRBJ1-2; the D is unclear. Trimming took 1 base from V and 5 from J, leaving 8 bases between them. Per the germline V gene, CDR1 is GTSNPN and CDR2 is SVGIG (reference sequence). This CDR3 region has 12 residues. The CDR3 loop reads CAWSDLGYGYTF. The CDR3, as DNA: TGTGCCTGGAGTGACCTCGGTTATGGCTACACCTTC.

The sample holds one count of this clone. The genes are TRBV29-1 and TRBJ1-1; D not certain. The CDR3 has 14 residues. The V gene lost 5 bases and the J gene lost 2 bases, with 15 bases spanning the gap. Germline CDR1 reads SQVTM; CDR2 reads ANQGSEA. CDR3: CSVFGLGGNTEAFF. CDR3 sequence (DNA): TGCAGCGTTTTCGGACTAGGAGGCAACACTGAAGCTTTCTTT.

This chain links TRBV5-3 with TRBJ2-3, with 8 bases lining up with TRBD2. TRBV5-3 is an ORF, with its function uncertain. The CDR3 sequence is 18 residues long. J lost 3 bases, V lost 2 bases, and 14 bases had no gene match. The CDR3 loop is CARSLVAGSTGVTDTQYF. The CDR3 DNA sequence: TGTGCCAGAAGCTTAGTAGCGGGGTCCACCGGGGTTACAGATACGCAGTATTTT.

CDR3 coding DNA: TGTGCCAGCAGTTTGGGCTCAATAGGGGGCGAGCAGTACTTC. This translates into CASSLGSIGGEQYF. This rearrangement joins TRBV27 to TRBJ2-7, with a possible D match to TRBD1 (6 bases). Germline V CDR1 and CDR2: MNHEY, SMNVEV (reference sequence). Trimming took 3 bases from V and 6 from J, leaving 15 bases between them. CDR3 size: 14 residues.

This clone was seen only a few times. The V gene is TRBV5-1, the J gene TRBJ2-6; perhaps TRBD1 as D (6 bases). The ends were cut back, 4 bases at V and 3 bases at J, with 14 bases in the middle. The germline V gene encodes CDR1 SGHRS and CDR2 YFSETQ. The CDR3 has 16 amino acids. The CDR3 loop is CASSPVSGVGANVLTF. The CDR3 DNA is TGCGCCAGCAGCCCGGTCTCAGGGGTTGGGGCCAACGTCCTGACTTTC.

The V gene is TRBV19, the J gene TRBJ1-6, with D possibly being TRBD1 (5 bases). Deletions cut 3 bases from V and 7 bases from J, with 10 bases between. Germline V gene data show CDR1 as LNHDA and CDR2 as SQIVND (reference sequence). CDR3 length: 14 amino acids. The CDR3 region has the DNA TGTGCCAGTAGTATGCAGGGCGCAAATTCACCCCTCCACTTT. It encodes CASSMQGANSPLHF.

This chain connects TRBV19 to TRBJ1-3; 9 nucleotides align to TRBD1. Losses at the gene ends were 10 bases for V and 4 bases for J; bases not matched to a gene: 8. The CDR3 has 14 amino acids. Germline V gene data show CDR1 as LNHDA and CDR2 as SQIVND (reference sequence). CDR3 in amino acids: CATWGQGDGNTIYF. In DNA, the CDR3 is TGTGCCACCTGGGGACAGGGTGACGGAAACACCATATATTTT.

This clone was seen a single time. V is TRBV5-4 and J is TRBJ2-3; 10 positions match TRBD1. J gave up 3 bases and V 3 bases, and 7 bases lay outside the gene matches. The CDR3 contains 16 residues. Per the germline V gene, CDR1 is SGHNT and CDR2 is YYREEE (reference sequence). Written as DNA, the CDR3 is TGTGCCAGCAGCTCGAAGACAGGGGGCCGGACAGATACGCAGTATTTT. Amino acids: CASSSKTGGRTDTQYF.

Only one count was recorded for this clone. The CDR3 nucleotides are TGTGCCAGCCGGCGCGGCTCCTACGAGCAGTACTTC. Translation gives CASRRGSYEQYF. The V call is TRBV6-5, the J call TRBJ2-7; no clear D gene. V was clipped by 8 bases and J by 0 bases, with 8 bases between them. There are 12 residues in the CDR3. Germline V gene lookup returns CDR1 MNHEY and CDR2 SVGAGI.

The chain couples TRBV11-3 to TRBJ2-5; 7 positions agree with TRBD1. The last part of the DNA fits TRBJ2-7 better; the J call may be wrong. From germline, CDR1 is SGHNT and CDR2 YENEEA. The CDR3 consists of 13 residues. This chain's CDR3 is CASSSTGHYEQYF. CDR3 nucleotides: TGTGCCAGCAGCTCGACAGGGCATTACGAGCAGTACTTC.

On this clone: Other nucleotide sequences from this sample produce the same CDR3. The gene calls are TRBV9 and TRBJ1-1; no firm D call. The CDR3 length is 13 residues. Trimming cost V 4 bases and J 3 bases, with 10 bases left between them. The germline gives CDR1 SGDLS, CDR2 YYNGEE. The CDR3 nucleotides are TGTGCCAGCAGCCAAGGGAGGGACACTGAAGCTTTCTTT. It is translated as CASSQGRDTEAFF.

This clone was seen a handful of times. CDR3 sequence reads: CASSTTGGTEAFF. DNA of the CDR3: TGTGCCAGCAGCACCACAGGGGGCACTGAAGCTTTCTTT. This rearrangement joins TRBV6-6 to TRBJ1-1, with 8 bases fitting TRBD1. V lost 6 bases to trimming and J lost 4 bases; unmatched junction nucleotides: 4. In germline, CDR1 is MNHNY, CDR2 SVGAGI (reference sequence). The CDR3 runs 13 residues.

The genes are TRBV7-8 and TRBJ2-7; tentative D call: TRBD1 (5 bases). Trimming cost V 4 bases and J 6 bases, with 7 bases left between them. The germline CDR1 and CDR2 sequences are SGHVS and FQNEAQ. This CDR3 spans 11 amino acids. For the CDR3, the DNA is TGTGCCAGCAGCTCGGACACCGAGCAGTACTTC. Its translation is CASSSDTEQYF. The entire variable domain, with the rest obtained from reference TRBV7-8 and TRBJ2-7, is as follows: GAGVSQSPRYKVAKRGQDVALRCDPISGHVSLFWYQQALGQGPEFLTYFQNEAQLDKSGLPSDRFFAERPEGSVSTLKIQRTQQEDSAVYLCASSSDTEQYFGPGTRLTVT.

The chain joins TRBV7-2 to TRBJ2-5; 8 bases align to TRBD2. The J call could be wrong; TRBJ2-7 is a better fit for the DNA end. The germline V gene encodes CDR1 SGHTA and CDR2 FQGNSA. CDR3 length equals 16 residues. The CDR3 loop is CASSLAGGGSTYEQYF. Written as DNA, the CDR3 is TGTGCCAGCAGCTTAGCTGGCGGGGGGTCCACCTACGAGCAGTACTTC.

This clone was observed a single time. The rearrangement links TRBV5-1 to TRBJ2-5; the match to TRBD2 covers 9 bases. Unmatched junction bases numbered 8, after V lost 7 bases and J lost 1 base. Germline CDR1 reads SGHRS; CDR2 reads YFSETQ. This CDR3 is built from 15 residues. The CDR3 is CASLKSGGIQETQYF. The CDR3 coding sequence is TGCGCCAGCCTTAAGAGCGGGGGGATCCAAGAGACCCAGTACTTC.

The chain uses TRBV2 and TRBJ1-1, with 8 bases lining up with TRBD1. Trimming took 4 bases from V and 0 from J; bases not matched to a gene: 13. The CDR3 sequence is 18 residues long. Germline V gives CDR1 SNHLY, CDR2 FYNNEI. The CDR3 DNA reads as TGTGCCAGCAGTGGACCAGGGACAGGACCGTTGATGAACACTGAAGCTTTCTTT. Amino acids: CASSGPGTGPLMNTEAFF.

The chain joins TRBV6-6 to TRBJ2-1; perhaps TRBD2 as D (6 bases). The CDR3 runs 16 residues. V lost 8 bases to trimming and J lost 3 bases, with 20 bases between them. CDR1 and CDR2 (germline): MNHNY, SVGAGI (reference sequence). Here the CDR3 DNA reads TGTGCCAGCTCCAAAGGGCGGGGTATCGACTACAATGAGCAGTTCTTC. Translation: CASSKGRGIDYNEQFF.